The 7 T cell receptor beta chains below were found in one sample sequenced in a study of shared clonotypes between healthy human individuals. Sequencing used immunoSEQ multiplex PCR; TCRdb keeps in-frame clones, though not all of them. The table shows nearly 500,000 clones, with around 80% occurring only once. Input material: PBMCs. Receptor source: a middle-aged woman in good health. Some clones in this sample may be carry-over from other donors' samples.

CDR3 nucleotide sequence: TGTGCCACCAGCCTTCCCTCCGGGACCGGGGAGCTGTTTTTT. This translates into CATSLPSGTGELFF. This chain links TRBV15 with TRBJ2-2; no reliable D call. Germline-derived CDR1 and CDR2 are LNHNV and YYDKDF (reference sequence). V was clipped by 5 bases and J by 5 bases, with 12 bases between them. This CDR3 contains 14 residues. The full variable domain, in which reference TRBV15 and TRBJ2-2 provide the parts outside the CDR3, is DAMVIQNPRYQVTQFGKPVTLSCSQTLNHNVMYWYQQKSSQAPKLLFHYYDKDFNNEADTPDNFQSRRPNTSFCFLDIRSPGLGDTAMYLCATSLPSGTGELFFGEGSRLTVL.

The rearrangement joins TRBV19 to TRBJ2-5, with unresolved D. The length of the CDR3 is 13 residues. V lost 1 base, J lost 5 bases, and 8 bases lay in between. Germline CDR1 and CDR2: LNHDA and SQIVND (reference sequence). This CDR3 reads CASSIVATETQYF. The CDR3 DNA reads as TGTGCCAGTAGTATAGTGGCTACCGAGACCCAGTACTTC.

The CDR3 here is CASISGGTANEKLFF. The CDR3 DNA reads TGTGCCAGTATCTCGGGGGGGACAGCGAATGAAAAACTGTTTTTT. This chain links TRBV19 with TRBJ1-4, with 7 bases identical to TRBD1. The germline CDR1 and CDR2 sequences are LNHDA and SQIVND (reference sequence). The trim removed 7 bases at V and 5 bases at J, leaving 10 bases unmatched. The CDR3 loop spans 15 amino acids. The variable domain in full, with the rest retrieved from reference TRBV19 and TRBJ1-4, is DGGITQSPKYLFRKEGQNVTLSCEQNLNHDAMYWYRQDPGQGLRLIYYSQIVNDFQKGDIAEGYSVSREKKESFPLTVTSAQKNPTAFYLCASISGGTANEKLFFGSGTQLSVL.

The chain combines TRBV10-3 with TRBJ1-1; TRBD1 matches at 9 bases. CDR1 and CDR2 (germline): ENHRY, SYGVKD. Germline trimming cut 1 base from V and 2 bases from J; bases unmatched to any gene: 2. This CDR3 has 15 amino acids. The CDR3 here is CAISEWGQGNTEAFF. The CDR3 DNA is TGTGCCATCAGTGAGTGGGGACAGGGAAACACTGAAGCTTTCTTT.

In this sample, this clone turned up many times. The gene calls are TRBV7-9 and TRBJ2-7; 8 positions match TRBD2. The V and J ends lost 1 base and 5 bases, in that order; junction bases with no gene match: 10. Germline V gene data show CDR1 as SEHNR and CDR2 as FQNEAQ (reference sequence). This CDR3 has 16 amino acids. The CDR3 sequence: CASSLGTGGPVDEQYF. In DNA form, the CDR3 reads TGTGCCAGCAGCTTAGGGACGGGGGGGCCGGTAGACGAGCAGTACTTC.

J is TRBJ1-1 and V is TRBV11-2, with a weak D call TRBD1 (5 bases). Trimming stripped 5 bases from V and 0 bases from J, with 10 bases between. This CDR3 spans 14 amino acids. The germline CDR1 and CDR2 sequences are SGHAT and FQNNGV. The CDR3 spells CASSPDRLNTEAFF. DNA of the CDR3: TGTGCCAGCAGCCCAGACAGACTGAACACTGAAGCTTTCTTT. The full variable domain, with the rest looked up from reference TRBV11-2 and TRBJ1-1, is EAGVAQSPRYKIIEKRQSVAFWCNPISGHATLYWYQQILGQGPKLLIQFQNNGVVDDSQLPKDRFSAERLKGVDSTLKIQPAKLEDSAVYLCASSPDRLNTEAFFGQGTRLTVV.

This clone was recorded once. The rearrangement joins TRBV7-8 to TRBJ2-7; D is perhaps TRBD1 or TRBD2 (6 bases each). V lost 1 base and J 1 base, leaving 14 bases between the germline ends. The CDR3 has 16 amino acids. Germline V gives CDR1 SGHVS, CDR2 FQNEAQ. The DNA for the CDR3 is TGTGCCAGCAGCTTAGGGGGGGCCGGAGCTTCCTACGAGCAGTACTTC. Protein product: CASSLGGAGASYEQYF.